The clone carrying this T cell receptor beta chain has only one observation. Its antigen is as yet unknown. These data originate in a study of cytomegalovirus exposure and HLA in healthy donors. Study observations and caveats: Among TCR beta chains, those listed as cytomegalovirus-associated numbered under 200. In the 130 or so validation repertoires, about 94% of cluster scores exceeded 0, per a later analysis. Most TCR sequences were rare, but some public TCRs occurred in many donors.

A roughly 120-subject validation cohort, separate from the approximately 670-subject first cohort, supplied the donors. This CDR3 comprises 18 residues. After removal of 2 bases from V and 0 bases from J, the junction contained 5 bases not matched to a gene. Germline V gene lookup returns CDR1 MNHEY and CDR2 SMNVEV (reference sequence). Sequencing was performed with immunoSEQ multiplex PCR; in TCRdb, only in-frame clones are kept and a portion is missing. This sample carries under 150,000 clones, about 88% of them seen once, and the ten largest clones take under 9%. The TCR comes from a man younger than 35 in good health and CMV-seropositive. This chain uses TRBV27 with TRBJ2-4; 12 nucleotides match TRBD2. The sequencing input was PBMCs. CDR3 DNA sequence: TGTGCCAGCAGTTTACTAGCGGGGGGGCCCCTAGCCAAAAACATTCAGTACTTC. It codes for CASSLLAGGPLAKNIQYF.